The entry that follows covers one T cell receptor (beta chain) sequence. What it binds is not known. The CDR3 is 13 residues long. Per the germline V gene, CDR1 is SGHVS and CDR2 is FNYEAQ. Trimming removed 6 bases at V and 4 bases at J, with 12 bases between. This entry belongs to a study of PD-1 blockade in classical Hodgkin lymphoma. Time point reported: cycle 4 day 1 (C4D1), after more than five weeks of nivolumab. Each of the patients experienced relapse following autologous stem cell transplantation, and their brentuximab vedotin exposure differed. When best responses were assessed, they were complete response, partial response or progressive disease. Whole-study results and caveats: Possibly reflecting disease activity or prior therapy, repertoire differences have causes that remain undefined. The CD4+ diversity rise by C4D1 was clearest in complete responders. Diminished baseline TCR diversity has been reported in newly diagnosed patients relative to healthy donors.

The repertoire was sequenced with immunoSEQ multiplex PCR; TCRdb's copy has only in-frame clones and lacks some. The repertoire has tens of thousands of clones, roughly 73% of them found once; the top ten carry over 7.5%. Material: peripheral blood mononuclear cells (PBMCs), obtained before the fourth cycle of nivolumab. The chain combines TRBV7-6 with TRBJ1-2; D possibly corresponds to TRBD1 (6 bases). This clonotype was obtained from a human donor with classical Hodgkin lymphoma. The chain's CDR3 is CASRNRDGYGYTF. CDR3 nucleotide sequence: TGTGCCAGCAGAAACAGGGACGGCTATGGCTACACCTTC.